This T cell receptor beta chain was recorded in a study of blood T cell repertoires in COVID-19. Losses at the gene ends were 1 base for V and 14 bases for J; bases not matched to a gene: 9. Germline V gene sequence: CDR1 SEHNR, CDR2 FQNEAQ (reference sequence). The CDR3 runs to 13 residues. The table came from immunoSEQ multiplex PCR; TCRdb's copy has only in-frame clones and leaves some out. This table holds nearly 250,000 clones, roughly 88% found once. The sample holds a few counts of this clone. The TCR comes from a woman aged 80 or over with COVID-19, enrolled during active disease. The specimen was peripheral blood. The chain employs TRBV7-9 and TRBJ2-5; 8 nucleotides match TRBD2. The CDR3 nucleotides read TGTGCCAGCAGCTTAGTACTTAGCGGGGACCTTTACTTC. This gives the protein CASSLVLSGDLYF.